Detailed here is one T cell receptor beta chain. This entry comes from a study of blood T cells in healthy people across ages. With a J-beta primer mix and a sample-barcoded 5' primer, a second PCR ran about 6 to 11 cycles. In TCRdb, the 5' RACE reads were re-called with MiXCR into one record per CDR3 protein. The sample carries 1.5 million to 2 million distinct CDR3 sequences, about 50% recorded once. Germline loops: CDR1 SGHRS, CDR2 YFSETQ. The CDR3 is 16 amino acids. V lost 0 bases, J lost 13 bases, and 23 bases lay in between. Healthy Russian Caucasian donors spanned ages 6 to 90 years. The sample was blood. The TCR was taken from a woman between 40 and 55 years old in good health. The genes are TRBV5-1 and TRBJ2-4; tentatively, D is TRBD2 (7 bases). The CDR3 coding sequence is TGCGCCAGCAGCTTGGATGGCGGGGGCGGGGTTCAACACCAGTACTTC. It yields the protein CASSLDGGGGVQHQYF.